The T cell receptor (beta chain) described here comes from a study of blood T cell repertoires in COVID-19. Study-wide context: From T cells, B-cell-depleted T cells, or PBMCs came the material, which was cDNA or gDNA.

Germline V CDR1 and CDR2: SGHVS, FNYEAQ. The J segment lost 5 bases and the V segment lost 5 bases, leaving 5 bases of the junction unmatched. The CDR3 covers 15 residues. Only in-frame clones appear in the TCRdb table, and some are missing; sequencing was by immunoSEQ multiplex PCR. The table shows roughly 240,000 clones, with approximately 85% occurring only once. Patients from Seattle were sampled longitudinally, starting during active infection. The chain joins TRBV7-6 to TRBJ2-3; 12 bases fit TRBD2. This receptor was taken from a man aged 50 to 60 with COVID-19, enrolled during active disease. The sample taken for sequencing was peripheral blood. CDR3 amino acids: CASSGLAGLRDTQYF. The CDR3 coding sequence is TGTGCCAGCAGCGGACTAGCGGGGTTAAGAGATACGCAGTATTTT.